A single sample gave rise to the 16 T cell receptor beta chains below, sequenced in a study of beta chain features in type 1 diabetes. Isolated RNA was reverse transcribed in full, so expressed TCRB transcripts were sequenced. Only in-frame clones appear in the TCRdb table, and some are missing; sequencing was by immunoSEQ multiplex PCR. The sample has about 16,000 clones; 55% are singletons. The specimen sequenced was stem cell memory CD4+ T cells from blood. These receptors originate from a woman aged 18-29 years in good health.

This clone was detected a few times. The gene calls are TRBV7-3 and TRBJ1-1; no firm D call. Germline CDR1 reads SGHTA; CDR2 reads FQGTGA. V lost 1 base and J 4 bases, leaving 10 bases between the germline ends. The CDR3 extends over 14 amino acids. CDR3 nucleotides: TGTGCCAGCAGCTTAAGGGTAGAGGGCACTGAAGCTTTCTTT. It encodes CASSLRVEGTEAFF.

This chain joins TRBV11-3 and TRBJ2-2; 7 bases line up with TRBD2. The V gene end was trimmed by 5 bases and the J gene end by 4 bases; junction bases not matched to a gene: 10. The CDR3 has 16 amino acids. Germline lookup yields CDR1 SGHNT and CDR2 YENEEA. Written as DNA, the CDR3 is TGTGCCAGCAGCAACCACCTAGCGGCGGGCACCGGGGAGCTGTTTTTT. Translated, it gives CASSNHLAAGTGELFF.

The chain has TRBV15 and TRBJ2-2; perhaps TRBD1 as D (6 bases). Trimming shortened V by 4 bases and J by 3 bases, and 15 bases separated the two germline ends. The CDR3 totals 16 residues. Germline CDR1 LNHNV, CDR2 YYDKDF (reference sequence). CDR3 in DNA: TGTGCCACCAGCACGCGGACAGCCTGGGACACCGGGGAGCTGTTTTTT. It codes for CATSTRTAWDTGELFF.

This clone came up a few times. J is TRBJ1-1 and V is TRBV19, with 8 bases lining up with TRBD1. This CDR3 has 13 residues. Germline values: CDR1 LNHDA, CDR2 SQIVND (reference sequence). V lost 7 bases, J lost 4 bases, and 5 bases stayed unmatched. CDR3 sequence: CASTDRGGTEAFF. The CDR3 nucleotides read TGTGCCAGTACCGACAGGGGAGGCACTGAAGCTTTCTTT.

This clone showed up just a few times. This chain connects TRBV4-2 to TRBJ2-5; tentative D call: TRBD1 (5 bases). V dropped 0 bases and J dropped 2 bases, with 7 bases sitting between them. The CDR3 is made up of 14 amino acids. In germline, CDR1 is LGHNA, CDR2 YNFKEQ. The CDR3 here is CASSQDRGQETQYF. The DNA for the CDR3 is TGTGCCAGCAGCCAAGATAGGGGACAAGAGACCCAGTACTTC.

J is TRBJ2-3 and V is TRBV7-8, with TRBD2 matching over 7 bases. Germline loops: CDR1 SGHVS, CDR2 FQNEAQ. This CDR3 has 15 amino acids. J lost 4 bases, V lost 4 bases, and 8 bases had no gene match. The CDR3 reads CASSSRGTPPDTQYF. The CDR3 DNA is TGTGCCAGCAGCTCGCGGGGGACTCCCCCAGATACGCAGTATTTT.

This clone was detected a few times. The chain links TRBV7-9 to TRBJ2-7; D uncertain. The germline V and J ends were trimmed by 0 bases and 2 bases, with 8 bases remaining between them. CDR1 is SEHNR and CDR2 is FQNEAQ in the germline V gene (reference sequence). The CDR3 covers 14 residues. The DNA of the CDR3 is TGTGCCAGCAGCTTAGCTATGGGCCCCTACGAGCAGTACTTC. Amino acid sequence: CASSLAMGPYEQYF.

This clone was seen once. An end of the junction does not agree with germline; a read error may underlie this. This chain links TRBV7-9 with TRBJ1-5, with 9 bases that match TRBD1. The germline V gene encodes CDR1 SEHNR and CDR2 FQNEAQ (reference sequence). This CDR3 region has 15 residues. DNA for the CDR3: TGTGCCAGCAGCCCCGGGACAGGGTTCAATCACCCCCAGCATTTT. Translating it yields CASSPGTGFNHPQHF. The full variable domain, in which reference TRBV7-9 and TRBJ1-5 provide the parts outside the CDR3, is DTGVSQNPRHKITKRGQNVTFRCDPISEHNRLYWYRQTLGQGPEFLTYFQNEAQLEKSRLLSDRFSAERPKGSFSTLEIQRTEQGDSAMYLCASSPGTGFNHPQHFGDGTRLSIL.

The chain links TRBV5-4 to TRBJ1-1; 11 bases match TRBD1. V lost 3 bases and J lost 7; bases outside the gene matches: 5. The CDR3 loop spans 14 amino acids. Germline V CDR1 and CDR2: SGHNT, YYREEE (reference sequence). In nucleotides, the CDR3 is TGTGCCAGCAGCTCCCGGGACAGGGGGATTGAAGCTTTCTTT. This gives the protein CASSSRDRGIEAFF.

This clone was detected only a few times. The J gene is TRBJ2-5, the V gene TRBV6-6; tentatively, D is TRBD1 (5 bases). The V end was cut by 6 bases, the J end by 2 bases, with 13 bases between. Germline V gene data show CDR1 as MNHNY and CDR2 as SVGAGI (reference sequence). This CDR3 region has 14 residues. This chain's CDR3 is CASRDSTAQETQYF. Written as DNA, the CDR3 is TGTGCCAGCAGGGATTCGACAGCTCAAGAGACCCAGTACTTC.

The table lists this clone with a few counts. This chain uses TRBV27 with TRBJ2-1; D remains unclear. The V and J ends lost 1 base and 4 bases respectively, with 11 bases between them. CDR3 length: 15 amino acids. The V gene's germline CDR1 is MNHEY and CDR2 SMNVEV (reference sequence). The CDR3 DNA follows: TGTGCCAGCAGTTTATTAGCCTCTTTATACAATGAGCAGTTCTTC. It yields the protein CASSLLASLYNEQFF.

This clone was counted only a few times. The CDR3 reads CASSESGTGTYGYTF. The CDR3 bases are TGCGCCAGCAGTGAGTCCGGGACAGGGACTTATGGCTACACCTTC. The chain recombines TRBV10-2 with TRBJ1-2; TRBD1 aligns across 9 bases. The V gene's germline CDR1 is WSHSY and CDR2 SAAADI. CDR3 length: 15 residues. The V and J ends lost 0 bases and 5 bases, in that order; junction bases with no gene match: 4.

The chain carries TRBV5-4 and TRBJ2-5, with D maybe TRBD2 (6 bases). Trimming shortened V by 2 bases and J by 7 bases, and 15 bases separated the two germline ends. This CDR3 contains 14 residues. The germline gives CDR1 SGHNT, CDR2 YYREEE (reference sequence). CDR3 residues: CASSFYGTPGTQYF. CDR3 coding DNA: TGTGCCAGCAGCTTCTACGGGACTCCGGGGACCCAGTACTTC.

This clone came up a few times. V usage is TRBV5-1 and J usage is TRBJ2-1; 7 positions agree with TRBD2. V gave up 0 bases and J gave up 6 bases; unmatched junction bases: 3. Germline-derived CDR1 and CDR2 are SGHRS and YFSETQ. The CDR3 loop spans 14 amino acids. In nucleotides, the CDR3 is TGCGCCAGCAGCTTGGACGGGGGGATCAATGAGCAGTTCTTC. Translation: CASSLDGGINEQFF.

CDR3 bases: TGCGCCAGCAGCTTGGGCGAAGGGGCGCCCAGTGAGCAGTTCTTC. It specifies CASSLGEGAPSEQFF. The gene calls are TRBV5-1 and TRBJ2-1, with D possibly being TRBD1 (5 bases). Per the germline V gene, CDR1 is SGHRS and CDR2 is YFSETQ. Deletions cut 0 bases from V and 9 bases from J, with 16 bases between. This CDR3 is 15 amino acids long.

The rearrangement joins TRBV11-3 to TRBJ1-1; D is ambiguous. V lost 5 bases and J lost 4, with 11 bases in between. The CDR3 totals 13 residues. The germline V gene encodes CDR1 SGHNT and CDR2 YENEEA. This CDR3 is CASSPSYSTEAFF. CDR3 coding DNA: TGTGCCAGCAGCCCCTCTTACAGCACTGAAGCTTTCTTT.